Listed below are T cell receptor beta chains from one sample, sequenced in a study of blood T cell repertoires in COVID-19. Repertoires were generated with immunoSEQ multiplex PCR, while TCRdb's copy carries only in-frame clones and drops some. The repertoire holds about 160,000 clones, 81% seen once, with around 9.9% in the top ten. Sequences were obtained from peripheral blood. Receptor source: a human donor in a cohort sampled during active COVID-19. The CDR3 runs from the conserved cysteine through the conserved F or W. A D gene is named only where the DNA matches it firmly. Expanded clones get a size class; other rows say once, few or many, or leave the size out.

d_gene: TRBD1
abundance: .
j_gene: TRBJ2-1
v_gene: TRBV7-9
CDR3nt: TGTGCCAGCAGCTACACAGGGGGCCTGTGGAATGAGCAGTTCTTC
CDR3aa: CASSYTGGLWNEQFF

d_gene: TRBD2
abundance: .
j_gene: TRBJ2-4
v_gene: TRBV9
CDR3nt: TGTGCCAGCAGCCCCGCGGGGGCTAGCGGGGGCCTGCAAGCCAAAAACATTCAGTACTTC
CDR3aa: CASSPAGASGGLQAKNIQYF

d_gene: TRBD1
abundance: .
j_gene: TRBJ1-4
v_gene: TRBV11-2
CDR3nt: TGTGCCAGCAGCCTACCAGGGGGCAGCGATGAAAAACTGTTTTTT
CDR3aa: CASSLPGGSDEKLFF

d_gene: .
abundance: .
j_gene: TRBJ1-1
v_gene: TRBV7-2
CDR3nt: TGTGCCAGCAGCCCCCGCAGGGTAAGCTCTGAAGCTTTCTTT
CDR3aa: CASSPRRVSSEAFF

d_gene: TRBD1
abundance: .
j_gene: TRBJ2-2
v_gene: TRBV9
CDR3nt: TGTGCCAGCAGCGTAAGTGGGACAGCAACAAACACCGGGGAGCTGTTTTTT
CDR3aa: CASSVSGTATNTGELFF

d_gene: TRBD2
abundance: once
j_gene: TRBJ2-3
v_gene: TRBV7-3
CDR3nt: TGTGCCAGCAGCTTAACGACTAGCGGGAACCCGGATACGCAGTATTTT
CDR3aa: CASSLTTSGNPDTQYF

d_gene: .
abundance: .
j_gene: TRBJ2-1
v_gene: TRBV7-9
CDR3nt: TGTGCCAGCAGCTTGAGCCGTGGTGAGCAGTTCTTC
CDR3aa: CASSLSRGEQFF

d_gene: TRBD1
abundance: .
j_gene: TRBJ2-7
v_gene: TRBV4-1
CDR3nt: TGCGCCAGCAGCCTCACGGGACAGGGAGGTTACGAGCAGTACTTC
CDR3aa: CASSLTGQGGYEQYF

d_gene: TRBD2
abundance: .
j_gene: TRBJ2-4
v_gene: TRBV28
CDR3nt: TGTGCCAGCAGTCCCGGACTAGCGAGTCAACCCAAAAACATTCAGTACTTC
CDR3aa: CASSPGLASQPKNIQYF

d_gene: TRBD1
abundance: .
j_gene: TRBJ1-2
v_gene: TRBV2
CDR3nt: TGTGCCAGCAGTTCAACCGTACAGGGGGCAGGACAAGGCTACACCTTC
CDR3aa: CASSSTVQGAGQGYTF

d_gene: .
abundance: .
j_gene: TRBJ2-4
v_gene: TRBV10-1
CDR3nt: TGCGCCAGCAGTGAAGCAGGACTAGGGGGCAAAAACATTCAGTACTTC
CDR3aa: CASSEAGLGGKNIQYF

d_gene: TRBD1
abundance: few
j_gene: TRBJ1-1
v_gene: TRBV28
CDR3nt: TGTGCCAGCAGTTTCCTCGGACAGGGTGGCACTGAAGCTTTCTTT
CDR3aa: CASSFLGQGGTEAFF

d_gene: .
abundance: .
j_gene: TRBJ2-7
v_gene: TRBV6-1
CDR3nt: TGTGCCAGCAGTGAAGTAGGGGCTGAAAGCGAGCAGTACTTC
CDR3aa: CASSEVGAESEQYF

d_gene: .
abundance: .
j_gene: TRBJ2-6
v_gene: TRBV19
CDR3nt: TGTGCCAGTAGTATAGATTTAGCGTCTGGGGCCAACGTCCTGACTTTC
CDR3aa: CASSIDLASGANVLTF

d_gene: TRBD1
abundance: .
j_gene: TRBJ1-1
v_gene: TRBV30
CDR3nt: TGTGCCTGGAGACAACAGGGGGAGGCTGAAGCTTTCTTT
CDR3aa: CAWRQQGEAEAFF

d_gene: .
abundance: once
j_gene: TRBJ2-6
v_gene: TRBV28
CDR3nt: TGTGCCAGCAGTTCCCCGAGCGGCTCTGGGGCCAACGTCCTGACTTTC
CDR3aa: CASSSPSGSGANVLTF

d_gene: TRBD1
abundance: .
j_gene: TRBJ1-1
v_gene: TRBV12-3/TRBV12-4
CDR3nt: TGTGCCAGCAGTCCTGGGACAGCAGAAGCTTTCTTT
CDR3aa: CASSPGTAEAFF

d_gene: TRBD1
abundance: .
j_gene: TRBJ1-5
v_gene: TRBV19
CDR3nt: TGTGCCAGTAGTATGCGTATCGACAGGGGCAATCAGCCCCAGCATTTT
CDR3aa: CASSMRIDRGNQPQHF

d_gene: TRBD2
abundance: .
j_gene: TRBJ2-1
v_gene: TRBV25-1
CDR3nt: TGTGCCAGCAGTGTGGGACTAGCGGGGGACCCTTACAATGAGCAGTTCTTC
CDR3aa: CASSVGLAGDPYNEQFF

d_gene: .
abundance: .
j_gene: TRBJ1-3
v_gene: TRBV11-3
CDR3nt: TGTGCCAGCAGCTTAGGCCGGGGTTTTGGAAACACCATATATTTT
CDR3aa: CASSLGRGFGNTIYF

d_gene: .
abundance: .
j_gene: TRBJ2-1
v_gene: TRBV7-9
CDR3nt: TGTGCCAGCAGCTTAGGCGGCGGGAAAGCCTACAATGAGCAGTTCTTC
CDR3aa: CASSLGGGKAYNEQFF

d_gene: .
abundance: .
j_gene: TRBJ1-5
v_gene: TRBV25-1
CDR3nt: TGTGCCAGCAGTGATGCAGGGCTCAATCAGCCCCAGCATTTT
CDR3aa: CASSDAGLNQPQHF

d_gene: TRBD1
abundance: .
j_gene: TRBJ1-5
v_gene: TRBV6-5
CDR3nt: TGTGCCAGCAGTTACGAGGGACAGGGGGTTCGGCCCCAGCATTTT
CDR3aa: CASSYEGQGVRPQHF

d_gene: .
abundance: .
j_gene: TRBJ2-7
v_gene: TRBV6-1
CDR3nt: TGTGCCAGCAGTGAAGATAGGAGGGCAGATCCATTCTTC
CDR3aa: CASSEDRRADPFF

d_gene: TRBD1
abundance: few
j_gene: TRBJ1-5
v_gene: TRBV10-2
CDR3nt: TGCGCCAGCAGTACAGGGGGTCGGCAGCCCCAGCATTTT
CDR3aa: CASSTGGRQPQHF

d_gene: .
abundance: .
j_gene: TRBJ1-2
v_gene: TRBV19
CDR3nt: TGTGCCAGTAGTGGGCAGGCCGCTAACTATGGCTACACCTTC
CDR3aa: CASSGQAANYGYTF